This T cell receptor beta chain stems from a study of blood T cell repertoires in COVID-19 (dated by TCRdb to the early 2020s). With regard to the full study: Samples covering the acute and convalescent phases of COVID-19 were provided by collaborators in the United States, Italy and Spain. Where HLA class I and class II types were available, the types were taken from metadata supplied by the sample provider, not from assay-based typing. The prospective study material was composed of cDNA or gDNA derived from T cells, B-cell-depleted T cells, or PBMCs. Samples came from the ongoing ImmuneRACE study (first 160 participants) plus 1,254 subjects from 6 global collaborators. Sample metadata almost always included a de-identified subject ID, COVID-19 status, age in years and sex. The repertoires were made available in a free public database intended to serve as a resource for research on the immune response to SARS-CoV-2. The dataset comprised deeply sampled blood TCRbeta repertoires from subjects exposed to, actively infected with, or recovered from COVID-19.

The immunoSEQ Assay, a bias-controlled multiplex PCR, was used to amplify TCRbeta CDR3 regions from genomic DNA. The authors' analysis ran thus. The number of nucleated cells in each sample was estimated from the amplification of reference gene primers within the assay. To quantify the absolute abundance of each unique TCRbeta CDR3 rearrangement, sequence reads were collapsed and filtered. For each sample, productive Simpson clonality was calculated as the square root of Simpson's diversity index over productive rearrangements. TCRdb carries this immuneACCESS record with in-frame sequences only. Its versions omit some clonotypes, under half of them owing to an unresolved V gene in the studies checked, with the rest unexplained. V, J and clone size are taken as reported in that table, and D and trimming were inferred from the DNA itself. Recorded for this sample are approximately 210,000 clones; 83% of them occurred a single time. The top ten constitute 2% to 3% of the sample.

Points on this clone: It has no known antigen specificity. No base qualities exist here, and no much larger clone lies one base off it.

Collaborating institutions collected whole blood in K2EDTA tubes following their own protocols. For TCRbeta analysis, collaborators shipped samples as frozen whole blood, isolated PBMCs, or DNA extracted from either of those sample types. General findings and caveats noted by the study authors: How much clinical and demographic metadata was included differed by source and by participant, and the metadata was provided uncurated.

Reading from cysteine to phenylalanine, the CDR3 counts 14 amino acids. CDR3 DNA is the only sequence kept; it has 42 bases, read in frame from the first base. The CDR1 and CDR2 encoded by the germline V gene (reference sequence) are SEHNR and FQNEAQ. V and J are truncated by 6 bases and 4 bases respectively, leaving an intervening sequence of 15 bases. The sequenced sample consisted of peripheral blood. This clonotype originated in a woman in her 40s with active or convalescent COVID-19. The rearranged segments are TRBV7-9 and TRBJ1-1; the D segment could be TRBD1, given 5 matching bases. The nucleotide sequence is given as TGTGCCAGCAGGGACATAGGGATCGGCACTGAAGCTTTCTTT. Translated, this gives CASRDIGIGTEAFF.